This entry features one TCR beta chain sequence. These data come from a study of blood T cell repertoires in COVID-19. About the study: T cells, B-cell-depleted T cells, or PBMCs supplied cDNA or gDNA.

Per the original methods: Reference gene primer amplification gave nucleated cell count estimates. This table comes from immunoSEQ multiplex PCR, and its TCRdb copy is limited to in-frame clones, with some not included. Clonal size and the V and J genes are those of that table, whereas D and trimming came from the DNA. The sample lists 150,000 to 200,000 clones; roughly 79% were seen once. CDR1 is SGHTA, CDR2 FQGTGA, per germline. This CDR3 has 16 amino acids. Losses at the gene ends were 1 base for V and 7 bases for J; bases not matched to a gene: 1. The V call is TRBV7-3, the J call TRBJ2-1, with TRBD2 matching 16 bases. This sequence originates from a man aged 60 to 69 with active or convalescent COVID-19. Sequenced input: peripheral blood. This CDR3 is CASSLMGLAGGNEQFF. In DNA, the CDR3 is TGTGCCAGCAGCTTAATGGGACTAGCGGGAGGGAATGAGCAGTTCTTC. Full variable domain (outside the CDR3, taken from reference TRBV7-3 and TRBJ2-1): GAGVSQTPSNKVTEKGKYVELRCDPISGHTALYWYRQSLGQGPEFLIYFQGTGAADDSGLPNDRFFAVRPEGSVSTLKIQRTERGDSAVYLCASSLMGLAGGNEQFFGPGTRLTVL.